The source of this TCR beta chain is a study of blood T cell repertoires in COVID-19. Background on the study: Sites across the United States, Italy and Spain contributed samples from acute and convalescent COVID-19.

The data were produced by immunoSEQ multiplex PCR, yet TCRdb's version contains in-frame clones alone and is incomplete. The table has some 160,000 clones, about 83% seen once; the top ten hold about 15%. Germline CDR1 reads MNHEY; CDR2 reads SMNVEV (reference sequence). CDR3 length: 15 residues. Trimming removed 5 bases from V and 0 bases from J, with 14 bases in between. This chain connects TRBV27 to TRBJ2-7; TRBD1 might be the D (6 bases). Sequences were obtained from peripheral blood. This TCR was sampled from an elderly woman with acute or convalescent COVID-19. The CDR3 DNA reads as TGTGCCAGCAGTCCGACGACAGGCCTCTCCTACGAGCAGTACTTC. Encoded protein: CASSPTTGLSYEQYF.